The rows below give T cell receptor beta chains drawn from one sample of a study of blood T cells in healthy people across ages. MiXCR, applied by TCRdb to the 5' RACE reads, yields one record per CDR3 protein. Among 550,000 to 700,000 distinct CDR3 sequences, 27% were seen once, and the ten largest hold roughly 18%. Sample: blood. These receptors all come from a woman between 70 and 85 years old in good health. The CDR3 runs from the conserved cysteine through the conserved F or W. The D gene is left open where the match is weak. Size is stated for part of the rows, as once, few or many counts, or as a class when the clone is expanded.

v_call	clone_size	cdr3_length	j_call	d_call	cdr3_nt	cdr3_aa
TRBV20-1	few	11	TRBJ2-7	-	TGCAGTGCTAGATCCGGACTAGACAGGGCCTTC	CSARSGLDRAF
TRBV4-2	few	16	TRBJ2-5	TRBD1	TGTGCCAGCAGCCAAGATGCGGGACAGGGGATGGAGACCCAGTACTTC	CASSQDAGQGMETQYF
TRBV10-3	few	16	TRBJ2-6	-	TGTGCCATCAGTAGGCAGGGGAACTCTGGGGCCAACGTCCTGACTTTC	CAISRQGNSGANVLTF
TRBV5-5	few	13	TRBJ2-2	TRBD1	TGTGCCAGCAAAGGGGGCAACACCGGGGAGCTGTTTTTT	CASKGGNTGELFF
TRBV7-9	few	15	TRBJ2-1	TRBD1	TGTGCCAGCAGCTCGGGACAGGGGGCGAGTAATGAGCAGTTCTTC	CASSSGQGASNEQFF
TRBV7-3	-	16	TRBJ1-1	TRBD1	TGTGCCAGCAGCTCCCGCCCAGGGGGAAAGGGCACTGAAGCTTTCTTT	CASSSRPGGKGTEAFF
TRBV20-1	-	15	TRBJ2-7	-	TGCAGTGCTAGAGATGTGCGGGGCCAACTCTACGAGCAGTACTTC	CSARDVRGQLYEQYF
TRBV5-1	-	15	TRBJ2-4	-	TGCGCCAGCAGCTTGGACGGGGTAGAGTCGAACATTCAATACTTC	CASSLDGVESNIQYF
TRBV6-4	-	16	TRBJ2-1	-	TGTGCCAGCAGTTTTCAGGGTATGGGAGACTACAATGAGCAGTTCTTC	CASSFQGMGDYNEQFF
TRBV6-5	-	15	TRBJ1-6	TRBD1	TGTGCCAGCAGTTACTCGATCAGGGGGCGGGTTCCCCTCCACTTT	CASSYSIRGRVPLHF
TRBV4-3	few	16	TRBJ2-4	TRBD1	TGCGCCAGCAGCCAGGGGGGACAGGGAGCCAAAAACATTCAGTACTTC	CASSQGGQGAKNIQYF
TRBV7-6	-	13	TRBJ2-3	TRBD2	TGTGCCAGCGGCAGCGGGAGGCTAGATACGCAGTATTTT	CASGSGRLDTQYF